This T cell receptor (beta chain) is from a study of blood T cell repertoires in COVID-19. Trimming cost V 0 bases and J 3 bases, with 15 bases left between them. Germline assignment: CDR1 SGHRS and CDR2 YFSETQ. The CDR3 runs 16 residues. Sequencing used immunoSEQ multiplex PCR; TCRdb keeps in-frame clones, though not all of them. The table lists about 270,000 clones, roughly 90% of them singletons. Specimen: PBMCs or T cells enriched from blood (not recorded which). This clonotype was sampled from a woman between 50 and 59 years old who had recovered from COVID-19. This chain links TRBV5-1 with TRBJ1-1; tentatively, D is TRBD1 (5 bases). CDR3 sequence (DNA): TGCGCCAGCAGCTTGGGGGCAGGGAAGGTAGACACTGAAGCTTTCTTT. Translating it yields CASSLGAGKVDTEAFF.